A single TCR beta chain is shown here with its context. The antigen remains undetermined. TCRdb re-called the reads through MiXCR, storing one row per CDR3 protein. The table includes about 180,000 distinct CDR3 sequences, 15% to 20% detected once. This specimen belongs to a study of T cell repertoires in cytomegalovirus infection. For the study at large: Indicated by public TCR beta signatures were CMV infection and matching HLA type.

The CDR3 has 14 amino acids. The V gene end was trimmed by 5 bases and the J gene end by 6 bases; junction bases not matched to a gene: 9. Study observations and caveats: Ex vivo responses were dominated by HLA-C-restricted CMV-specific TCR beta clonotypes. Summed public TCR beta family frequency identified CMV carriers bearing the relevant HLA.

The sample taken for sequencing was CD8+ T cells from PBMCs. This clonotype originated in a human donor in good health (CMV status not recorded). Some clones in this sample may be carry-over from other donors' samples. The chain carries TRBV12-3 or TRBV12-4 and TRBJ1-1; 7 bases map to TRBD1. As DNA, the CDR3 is TGTGCCAGCAGTCCGCCGACAGGGAGGCCTGAAGCTTTCTTT. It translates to CASSPPTGRPEAFF.